The rows below give T cell receptor beta chains drawn from one sample of a study of T-cell memory formation after mild COVID-19. TCRdb re-analysed the 5' RACE reads in MiXCR, keeping a single row per CDR3 protein. This sample has roughly 400,000 distinct CDR3 sequences, with roughly 15% found just once. Sequenced input: PBMCs or a T cell subset sorted from them (not recorded which). The receptors were sampled from a young man who had mild COVID-19 (a few samples of this study predate the infection). Cell type and time point are not known. The CDR3 runs from the conserved cysteine through the conserved F or W. Fields, in order: J gene, V gene, D gene, CDR3 length, clone size, CDR3 protein, CDR3 DNA. A D gene is named only where the DNA matches it firmly. Clone sizes are given selectively: once, few, many, or a class where the clone is expanded.

J gene: TRBJ1-1
V gene: TRBV7-2
D gene: TRBD1
CDR3 length: 13
clone size: few
CDR3 protein: CASSRDRGGGAFF
CDR3 DNA: TGTGCCAGCAGCCGGGACAGGGGCGGAGGGGCTTTCTTT

J gene: TRBJ1-5
V gene: TRBV4-1
D gene: NA
CDR3 length: 15
clone size: NA
CDR3 protein: CASSQVTTVHQPQHF
CDR3 DNA: TGCGCCAGCAGCCAAGTAACAACGGTTCATCAGCCCCAGCATTTT

J gene: TRBJ2-7
V gene: TRBV4-2
D gene: NA
CDR3 length: 15
clone size: few
CDR3 protein: CASSQEGSVSYEQYF
CDR3 DNA: TGTGCCAGCAGCCAAGAGGGCAGTGTCTCCTACGAGCAGTACTTC

J gene: TRBJ1-2
V gene: TRBV6-5
D gene: NA
CDR3 length: 15
clone size: NA
CDR3 protein: CASSYLTGGNYGYTF
CDR3 DNA: TGTGCCAGCAGTTATTTAACGGGCGGGAACTATGGCTACACCTTC

J gene: TRBJ2-5
V gene: TRBV9
D gene: NA
CDR3 length: 15
clone size: NA
CDR3 protein: CASSVLDHAQETQYF
CDR3 DNA: TGTGCCAGCAGCGTCCTCGACCACGCACAAGAGACCCAGTACTTC

J gene: TRBJ2-2
V gene: TRBV20-1
D gene: TRBD2
CDR3 length: 15
clone size: many
CDR3 protein: CSAPKRGSATGELFF
CDR3 DNA: TGCAGTGCCCCTAAGCGGGGGTCGGCCACCGGGGAGCTGTTTTTT

J gene: TRBJ1-1
V gene: TRBV4-3
D gene: NA
CDR3 length: 14
clone size: many
CDR3 protein: CASSQDRGADEAFF
CDR3 DNA: TGCGCCAGCAGCCAAGATAGGGGGGCAGATGAAGCTTTCTTT

J gene: TRBJ2-3
V gene: TRBV29-1
D gene: TRBD2
CDR3 length: 14
clone size: NA
CDR3 protein: CSTDAGGGTDTQYF
CDR3 DNA: TGCAGCACGGATGCGGGGGGGGGCACAGATACGCAGTATTTT

J gene: TRBJ1-1
V gene: TRBV7-9
D gene: NA
CDR3 length: 12
clone size: NA
CDR3 protein: CASRGVGTEAFF
CDR3 DNA: TGTGCCAGCAGGGGGGTAGGCACTGAAGCTTTCTTT

J gene: TRBJ2-1
V gene: TRBV6-6
D gene: TRBD1
CDR3 length: 17
clone size: NA
CDR3 protein: CASSYPNSDRGANEQFF
CDR3 DNA: TGTGCCAGCAGTTACCCAAATTCGGACAGGGGAGCCAATGAGCAGTTCTTC

J gene: TRBJ2-1
V gene: TRBV2
D gene: TRBD2
CDR3 length: 15
clone size: few
CDR3 protein: CASSGVLAGDNEQFF
CDR3 DNA: TGTGCCAGCAGTGGGGTTCTAGCGGGGGACAATGAGCAGTTCTTC

J gene: TRBJ2-6
V gene: TRBV6-5
D gene: NA
CDR3 length: 14
clone size: NA
CDR3 protein: CASRGTSGANVLTF
CDR3 DNA: TGTGCCAGCAGGGGGACCTCTGGGGCCAACGTCCTGACTTTC

J gene: TRBJ2-7
V gene: TRBV11-1
D gene: TRBD1
CDR3 length: 14
clone size: NA
CDR3 protein: CASSGTGPNYEQYF
CDR3 DNA: TGTGCCAGCAGCGGGACAGGGCCAAACTACGAGCAGTACTTC

J gene: TRBJ1-1
V gene: TRBV27
D gene: NA
CDR3 length: 14
clone size: NA
CDR3 protein: CASSFRGGNTEAFF
CDR3 DNA: TGTGCCAGCAGTTTTCGCGGGGGGAACACTGAAGCTTTCTTT

J gene: TRBJ1-2
V gene: TRBV6-5
D gene: TRBD1
CDR3 length: 12
clone size: NA
CDR3 protein: CASSNRGAGYTF
CDR3 DNA: TGTGCCAGCAGTAACAGGGGCGCTGGCTACACCTTC

J gene: TRBJ2-1
V gene: TRBV6-5
D gene: TRBD2
CDR3 length: 15
clone size: few
CDR3 protein: CASSYRSGGGTEQFF
CDR3 DNA: TGTGCCAGCAGTTACAGGTCCGGGGGGGGCACAGAGCAGTTCTTC

J gene: TRBJ1-5
V gene: TRBV3-1
D gene: NA
CDR3 length: 13
clone size: NA
CDR3 protein: CASSQGRGQPQHF
CDR3 DNA: TGTGCCAGCAGCCAGGGGAGGGGTCAGCCCCAGCATTTT

J gene: TRBJ2-3
V gene: TRBV4-3
D gene: TRBD2
CDR3 length: 15
clone size: many
CDR3 protein: CASSRTSGVTDTQYF
CDR3 DNA: TGCGCCAGCAGCCGGACTAGCGGGGTCACAGATACGCAGTATTTT

J gene: TRBJ1-2
V gene: TRBV7-9
D gene: NA
CDR3 length: 14
clone size: NA
CDR3 protein: CASSLVRGEDGYTF
CDR3 DNA: TGTGCCAGCAGCTTAGTTAGAGGGGAGGATGGATACACCTTC

J gene: TRBJ1-5
V gene: TRBV4-3
D gene: NA
CDR3 length: 14
clone size: few
CDR3 protein: CASSQEVRAQPQHF
CDR3 DNA: TGCGCCAGCAGCCAAGAGGTTCGGGCTCAGCCCCAGCATTTT

J gene: TRBJ1-1
V gene: TRBV12-3/TRBV12-4
D gene: TRBD1
CDR3 length: 17
clone size: NA
CDR3 protein: CASSLRRTGEWSTEAFF
CDR3 DNA: TGTGCCAGCAGTCTCCGCCGGACAGGGGAATGGAGCACTGAAGCTTTCTTT

J gene: TRBJ1-2
V gene: TRBV6-2/TRBV6-3
D gene: NA
CDR3 length: 12
clone size: few
CDR3 protein: CASRGSYPGYTF
CDR3 DNA: TGTGCCAGCAGAGGGTCATACCCGGGCTACACCTTC

J gene: TRBJ1-2
V gene: TRBV7-2
D gene: TRBD1
CDR3 length: 16
clone size: few
CDR3 protein: CASSRDRGGWAIGYTF
CDR3 DNA: TGTGCCAGCAGCCGGGACAGGGGCGGTTGGGCTATCGGCTACACCTTC

J gene: TRBJ2-7
V gene: TRBV4-2
D gene: NA
CDR3 length: 15
clone size: few
CDR3 protein: CASSPEDGGPYEQYF
CDR3 DNA: TGTGCCAGCAGCCCCGAGGACGGGGGGCCCTACGAGCAGTACTTC

J gene: TRBJ2-7
V gene: TRBV7-9
D gene: NA
CDR3 length: 11
clone size: few
CDR3 protein: CASSGIYEQYF
CDR3 DNA: TGTGCCAGCAGTGGGATCTACGAGCAGTACTTC

J gene: TRBJ1-1
V gene: TRBV24-1
D gene: NA
CDR3 length: 17
clone size: few
CDR3 protein: CATSETTEKPRGTEAFF
CDR3 DNA: TGTGCCACCAGTGAAACGACGGAAAAGCCCCGGGGTACTGAAGCTTTCTTT

J gene: TRBJ2-1
V gene: TRBV15
D gene: NA
CDR3 length: 12
clone size: few
CDR3 protein: CATSGGRLAQFF
CDR3 DNA: TGTGCCACCAGCGGGGGGAGGTTGGCGCAGTTCTTC

J gene: TRBJ2-3
V gene: TRBV5-1
D gene: TRBD2
CDR3 length: 15
clone size: many
CDR3 protein: CASSLDSGGSDTQYF
CDR3 DNA: TGCGCCAGCAGCTTGGACTCGGGGGGTTCAGATACGCAGTATTTT

J gene: TRBJ1-6
V gene: TRBV12-3/TRBV12-4
D gene: NA
CDR3 length: 14
clone size: NA
CDR3 protein: CASSSDSYNSPLHF
CDR3 DNA: TGTGCCAGCAGCTCGGACAGCTATAATTCACCCCTCCACTTT

J gene: TRBJ2-1
V gene: TRBV24-1
D gene: NA
CDR3 length: 13
clone size: few
CDR3 protein: CATSGQSSGEQFF
CDR3 DNA: TGTGCCACCAGTGGACAGAGTTCAGGTGAGCAGTTCTTC

J gene: TRBJ2-2
V gene: TRBV5-1
D gene: NA
CDR3 length: 15
clone size: many
CDR3 protein: CASSLASGATGELFF
CDR3 DNA: TGCGCCAGCAGCTTGGCCAGCGGAGCCACCGGGGAGCTGTTTTTT

J gene: TRBJ2-3
V gene: TRBV12-3/TRBV12-4
D gene: NA
CDR3 length: 12
clone size: few
CDR3 protein: CASRPGADTQYF
CDR3 DNA: TGTGCCAGCAGGCCTGGGGCAGATACGCAGTATTTT

J gene: TRBJ2-7
V gene: TRBV2
D gene: TRBD2
CDR3 length: 14
clone size: NA
CDR3 protein: CASIREGSSYEQYF
CDR3 DNA: TGTGCCAGCATCCGGGAGGGTTCTTCCTACGAGCAGTACTTC

J gene: TRBJ1-4
V gene: TRBV14
D gene: NA
CDR3 length: 15
clone size: NA
CDR3 protein: CASSQDRRGPRKLFF
CDR3 DNA: TGTGCCAGCAGCCAAGATAGGCGGGGCCCTCGGAAACTGTTTTTT

J gene: TRBJ2-7
V gene: TRBV18
D gene: TRBD1
CDR3 length: 15
clone size: few
CDR3 protein: CASSLHQAGGYEQYF
CDR3 DNA: TGTGCCAGCTCTCTCCACCAGGCAGGGGGCTACGAGCAGTACTTC

J gene: TRBJ1-2
V gene: TRBV5-1
D gene: NA
CDR3 length: 13
clone size: many
CDR3 protein: CASSPGDNYGYTF
CDR3 DNA: TGCGCCAGCAGCCCAGGAGATAACTATGGCTACACCTTC

J gene: TRBJ1-2
V gene: TRBV5-1
D gene: NA
CDR3 length: 14
clone size: few
CDR3 protein: CASRQGPSSYGYTF
CDR3 DNA: TGCGCCAGCAGGCAGGGTCCTTCATCCTATGGCTACACCTTC

J gene: TRBJ2-7
V gene: TRBV20-1
D gene: TRBD1
CDR3 length: 14
clone size: few
CDR3 protein: CSASLQGVSYEQYF
CDR3 DNA: TGCAGTGCTAGCCTACAGGGGGTATCCTACGAGCAGTACTTC

J gene: TRBJ1-2
V gene: TRBV12-3/TRBV12-4
D gene: NA
CDR3 length: 13
clone size: few
CDR3 protein: CASTFGTGYGYTF
CDR3 DNA: TGTGCCAGCACATTCGGAACAGGCTATGGCTACACCTTC

J gene: TRBJ2-2
V gene: TRBV5-1
D gene: TRBD1
CDR3 length: 16
clone size: few
CDR3 protein: CASSVGQGGHTGELFF
CDR3 DNA: TGCGCCAGCAGCGTGGGACAGGGGGGACACACCGGGGAGCTGTTTTTT

J gene: TRBJ2-1
V gene: TRBV28
D gene: NA
CDR3 length: 16
clone size: NA
CDR3 protein: CASSFPGSGGYNEQFF
CDR3 DNA: TGTGCCAGCAGTTTCCCCGGATCCGGCGGGTACAATGAGCAGTTCTTC